The 10 T cell receptor beta chains below come from one sample, sequenced in a study of cytomegalovirus exposure and HLA in healthy donors (TCRdb year 2017). To prepare the library, the immunoSEQ multiplex PCR assay was applied. For the multiplex PCR, a mixture combining 60 forward primers for TCR Vbeta segments and 13 reverse primers for TCR Jbeta segments was used. TCRdb carries this immuneACCESS record with in-frame sequences only. Its versions omit some clonotypes, under half of them owing to an unresolved V gene in the studies checked, with the rest unexplained. For this sample the table gives under 200,000 clones, of which roughly 85% were detected only once. Under 0.75% of the sample goes to the ten largest clones. The sequenced sample was PBMCs. The receptors come from a woman in her forties in good health and CMV-seronegative.

The chain carries TRBV9 and TRBJ2-1; 10 bases agree with TRBD1. Germline CDR1 and CDR2: SGDLS and YYNGEE. The CDR3 consists of 14 residues. Losses at the gene ends were 2 bases for V and 7 bases for J; bases not matched to a gene: 3. Here the CDR3 reads CASSVDRGRNEQFF. CDR3 bases: TGTGCCAGCAGCGTGGACAGGGGGAGGAATGAGCAGTTCTTC.

This clone came up a few times. The genes are TRBV30 and TRBJ2-7; D is perhaps TRBD2 (6 bases). Trimming took 0 bases from V and 3 from J, leaving 12 bases between them. The V gene's germline CDR1 is GTSNPN and CDR2 SVGIG (reference sequence). CDR3 length: 14 residues. DNA of the CDR3: TGTGCCTGGAGTGTTGGGGGGTCAGTCTACGAGCAGTACTTC. It codes for CAWSVGGSVYEQYF.

The genes are TRBV28 and TRBJ1-3; TRBD1 matches 9 bases. CDR3 length equals 16 residues. Trimming took 5 bases from V and 4 from J; bases not matched to a gene: 9. Germline V gene lookup returns CDR1 MDHEN and CDR2 SYDVKM. In DNA, the CDR3 is TGTGCCAGCAGTACGCGCACAGGGGGCGTAGGAAACACCATATATTTT. It encodes CASSTRTGGVGNTIYF.

The chain employs TRBV9 and TRBJ2-3; no definite D call. V gave up 1 base and J gave up 3 bases, with 3 bases separating them. CDR1 SGDLS and CDR2 YYNGEE come from the germline V gene. This CDR3 has 12 amino acids. CDR3 in amino acids: CASSVQTDTQYF. The CDR3 DNA is TGTGCCAGCAGCGTACAAACAGATACGCAGTATTTT. Complete variable domain (other parts from reference TRBV9 and TRBJ2-3): DSGVTQTPKHLITATGQRVTLRCSPRSGDLSVYWYQQSLDQGLQFLIQYYNGEERAKGNILERFSAQQFPDLHSELNLSSLELGDSALYFCASSVQTDTQYFGPGTRLTVL.

This chain uses TRBV19 with TRBJ1-2, with unresolved D. V was shortened by 9 bases and J by 4 bases, with 18 bases between the two germline ends. This CDR3 spans 14 amino acids. From germline, CDR1 is LNHDA and CDR2 SQIVND (reference sequence). The CDR3 nucleotides are TGTGCCAGCCTCTCTTACGGGGAGGCCTATGGCTACACCTTC. This sequence encodes CASLSYGEAYGYTF. Full variable domain (missing parts from reference TRBV19 and TRBJ1-2): DGGITQSPKYLFRKEGQNVTLSCEQNLNHDAMYWYRQDPGQGLRLIYYSQIVNDFQKGDIAEGYSVSREKKESFPLTVTSAQKNPTAFYLCASLSYGEAYGYTFGSGTRLTVV.

This rearrangement joins TRBV10-3 to TRBJ2-1; 13 bases agree with TRBD2. The CDR3 totals 14 residues. V dropped 8 bases and J dropped 4; count of bases not matched to a gene: 2. Germline CDR1 ENHRY, CDR2 SYGVKD. CDR3 nucleotides: TGTGCCATCGGACTAGCGGGGGTTTACAATGAGCAGTTCTTC. Its protein product is CAIGLAGVYNEQFF.

The rearrangement links TRBV7-9 to TRBJ2-3; TRBD2 matches at 8 bases. V was clipped by 1 base and J by 12 bases; unmatched bases: 3. This CDR3 has 12 amino acids. CDR1 is SEHNR and CDR2 is FQNEAQ in the germline V gene (reference sequence). CDR3 loop: CASSLVLADQYF. The CDR3, as DNA: TGTGCCAGCAGCTTAGTACTAGCGGATCAGTATTTT.

The J gene is TRBJ2-1, the V gene TRBV6-1; 10 nucleotides align to TRBD2. The CDR3 totals 16 residues. Unmatched junction bases numbered 8, after V lost 3 bases and J lost 6 bases. Per the germline V gene, CDR1 is MNHNS and CDR2 is SASEGT. CDR3 protein: CASSESSGRRVNEQFF. CDR3 DNA sequence: TGTGCCAGCAGTGAGAGTAGCGGGAGGAGGGTCAATGAGCAGTTCTTC.

The chain employs TRBV6-6 and TRBJ1-1; no reliable D call. Germline CDR1 and CDR2: MNHNY and SVGAGI (reference sequence). The CDR3 loop spans 12 amino acids. Trimming pared 6 bases from V and 5 bases from J, leaving 10 bases between. The CDR3 is CASSYSETEAFF. The DNA of the CDR3 is TGTGCCAGCAGCTACAGTGAGACTGAAGCTTTCTTT.

This clone was seen more than once but under ten times. The chain recombines TRBV7-2 with TRBJ1-3; D may be TRBD1 (5 bases). CDR1 and CDR2 (germline): SGHTA, FQGNSA. This CDR3 has 15 residues. V was clipped by 4 bases and J by 5 bases, with 15 bases between them. The CDR3 bases are TGTGCCAGCAGCTCTTTCCAGGGCATGAGAAACACCATATATTTT. Amino acid sequence: CASSSFQGMRNTIYF.